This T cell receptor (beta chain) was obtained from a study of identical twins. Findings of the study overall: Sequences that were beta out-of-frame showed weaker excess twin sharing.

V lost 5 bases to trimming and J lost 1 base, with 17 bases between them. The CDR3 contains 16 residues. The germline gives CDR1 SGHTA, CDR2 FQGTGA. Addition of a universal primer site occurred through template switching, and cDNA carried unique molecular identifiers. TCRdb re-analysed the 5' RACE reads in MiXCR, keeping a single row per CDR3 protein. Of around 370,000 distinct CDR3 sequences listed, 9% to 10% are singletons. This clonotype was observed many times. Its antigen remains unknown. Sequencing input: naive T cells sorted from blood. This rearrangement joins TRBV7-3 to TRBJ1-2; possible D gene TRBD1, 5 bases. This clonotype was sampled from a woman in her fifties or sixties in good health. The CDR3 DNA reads TGTGCCAGCAGCCCGGACGGGGGAGGGTTTAACTATGGCTACACCTTC. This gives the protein CASSPDGGGFNYGYTF.